This entry lists 14 T cell receptor beta chains sequenced from one sample in a study of control samples from healthy donors and cancer patients. Data came from immunoSEQ multiplex PCR; TCRdb stores just in-frame clones and leaves some out. The sample includes 6,000 to 8,500 clones, about 70% of them seen just once. Source material: formalin-fixed, paraffin-embedded tissue. These receptors were taken from a male donor with melanoma.

V and J are TRBV5-4 and TRBJ1-4; 8 bases match TRBD1. Germline V CDR1 and CDR2: SGHNT, YYREEE (reference sequence). This CDR3 is 15 amino acids long. Unmatched junction bases numbered 14, after V lost 8 bases and J lost 8 bases. The CDR3 loop is CASSPRQGIQEKLFF. The CDR3 bases are TGTGCCAGTTCGCCCAGACAGGGGATTCAGGAAAAACTGTTTTTT.

CDR3 sequence: CASSNPGQGGNSPLHF. CDR3 coding DNA: TGTGCCAGTAGTAACCCTGGACAGGGAGGTAATTCACCCCTCCACTTT. The chain couples TRBV19 to TRBJ1-6; 8 bases map to TRBD1. J lost 6 bases, V lost 4 bases, and 8 bases had no gene match. Looked up from germline, CDR1 is LNHDA and CDR2 is SQIVND (reference sequence). This CDR3 has 16 amino acids.

The chain carries TRBV30 and TRBJ1-5; 12 positions agree with TRBD1. This CDR3 has 14 residues. J gave up 7 bases and V 8 bases, and 9 bases lay outside the gene matches. CDR1 GTSNPN and CDR2 SVGIG come from the germline V gene (reference sequence). CDR3 region: CALKSGTGGQPQHF. The CDR3 DNA is TGTGCCCTGAAGAGCGGGACAGGGGGCCAGCCCCAGCATTTT.

The genes are TRBV4-1 and TRBJ2-5; no clear D gene. The germline CDR1 and CDR2 sequences are MGHRA and YSYEKL. The CDR3 runs to 15 residues. Between the trimmed V and J ends, which lost 0 bases and 0 bases, there was a span of 8 bases. The CDR3 coding sequence is TGCGCCAGCAGCCAAGAGGCACGGGACCAAGAGACCCAGTACTTC. This codes for CASSQEARDQETQYF.

This clone was seen a single time. The chain recombines TRBV5-1 with TRBJ1-6, with D unresolved. Trimming pared 1 base from V and 6 bases from J, leaving 11 bases between. The CDR3 contains 15 residues. The V gene's germline CDR1 is SGHRS and CDR2 YFSETQ. The CDR3 is CASSLSADLNSPLHF. CDR3 bases: TGCGCCAGCAGCTTGTCGGCAGACCTTAATTCACCCCTCCACTTT.

Notes on this clone: Compared with germline, one end of the junction differs, possibly owing to a read error. The chain recombines TRBV5-1 with TRBJ2-2, with TRBD1 matching 8 bases. The CDR3 is 16 residues long. CDR1 and CDR2 from the germline V gene are SGHRS and YFSETQ. CDR3 protein: CASGLSPGGATGELFF. The CDR3 bases are TGCGCCAGCGGCTTGTCTCCAGGGGGCGCCACCGGGGAGCTGTTTTTT.

This clone turned up a few times. The V call is TRBV24-1, the J call TRBJ2-3; 8 bases are shared with TRBD1. This CDR3 contains 17 residues. V trimming: 2 bases; J trimming: 3 bases; junction bases outside the gene matches: 9. The germline V gene has CDR1 KGHDR and CDR2 SFDVKD. Written as DNA, the CDR3 is TGTGCCACCAGTGATTATCCGGACAGGGTTTTGACAGATACGCAGTATTTT. This codes for CATSDYPDRVLTDTQYF.

The chain has TRBV5-5 and TRBJ1-2; D possibly corresponds to TRBD1 (5 bases). The CDR3 totals 15 residues. The ends were cut back, 4 bases at V and 4 bases at J, with 17 bases in the middle. Germline CDR1 and CDR2: SGHKS and YYEKEE (reference sequence). CDR3: CASSRDDRDTYGYTF. The DNA for the CDR3 is TGTGCCAGCAGCCGTGATGACAGAGATACCTATGGCTACACCTTC.

This chain links TRBV7-2 with TRBJ2-3, with D hard to call. Germline V lookup: CDR1 SGHTA, CDR2 FQGNSA. The ends were cut back, 1 base at V and 4 bases at J, with 9 bases in the middle. The CDR3 extends over 14 amino acids. The DNA for the CDR3 is TGTGCCAGCAGCTTAGAGCAGATTGCAGATACGCAGTATTTT. It is translated as CASSLEQIADTQYF.

This clone was observed a few times. The J gene is TRBJ2-7, the V gene TRBV7-6, with D hard to call. CDR3 length: 15 residues. CDR1 SGHVS and CDR2 FNYEAQ come from the germline V gene. Trimming removed 5 bases at V and 5 bases at J, with 19 bases between. In nucleotides, the CDR3 is TGTGCCAGCAGCGAGAGGCCAGATTCCCCCCACGAGCAGTACTTC. Protein sequence: CASSERPDSPHEQYF.

CDR3 nucleotides: TGTGCCAGCAGCCCGGAACCGGGGAGTGAAAAACTGTTTTTT. This codes for CASSPEPGSEKLFF. J is TRBJ1-4 and V is TRBV7-2; no reliable D call. The germline V and J ends were trimmed by 5 bases and 7 bases, with 14 bases remaining between them. The CDR3 consists of 14 residues. Germline loops: CDR1 SGHTA, CDR2 FQGNSA.

The chain carries TRBV20-1 and TRBJ2-5; no firm D call. The CDR3 consists of 11 residues. Per the germline V gene, CDR1 is DFQATT and CDR2 is SNEGSKA (reference sequence). V dropped 1 base and J dropped 5 bases, with 5 bases sitting between them. In DNA form, the CDR3 reads TGCAGTGCTAGAGTCGGGGAGACCCAGTACTTC. Protein sequence: CSARVGETQYF.

V and J are TRBV15 and TRBJ2-1, with 9 nucleotides matching TRBD2. The V and J ends lost 0 bases and 3 bases, in that order; junction bases with no gene match: 3. The germline V gene has CDR1 LNHNV and CDR2 YYDKDF (reference sequence). CDR3 size: 16 residues. The CDR3 sequence is CATSREAGGLYNEQFF. The CDR3 bases are TGTGCCACCAGCAGAGAGGCGGGGGGGCTCTACAATGAGCAGTTCTTC.

In its sample, this clone was seen once. The V call is TRBV19, the J call TRBJ2-3, with TRBD1 identical over 9 bases. The CDR3 has 16 amino acids. The germline V gene encodes CDR1 LNHDA and CDR2 SQIVND (reference sequence). V shed 5 bases, J shed 3 bases, and the junction held 9 bases outside the gene matches. The CDR3 spells CASSLPGQGRTDTQYF. CDR3 DNA sequence: TGTGCCAGTAGTTTACCGGGACAGGGAAGAACAGATACGCAGTATTTT.